This T cell receptor (beta chain) was recorded in a study of T cell responses to AZD1222 COVID-19 vaccine (dated by TCRdb to about 2021). Regarding the research as a whole: Because spike-specific TCR depth and breadth did not differ between the two schedules, AZD1222 recipients who got a second dose at roughly 4 weeks were pooled with those who got a second dose at roughly 12 weeks. A total of approximately 240 trial participants underwent TCR sequencing, of whom nearly 210 received two doses of AZD1222 and approximately 25 received two doses of the MenACWY control vaccine. Trial participants were enrolled by age into 18-55, 56-69 and 70-plus year subgroups, with roughly 160, 29 and 62 TCR-sequenced participants respectively. Results and caveats for the whole study, not just this receptor: After two AZD1222 doses, both the breadth and the depth of spike-specific TCRs were significantly higher than at day 0 and than in MenACWY recipients. Vaccine-associated CD4 TCRs spanned the whole spike protein, with dominant responses in regions 160-218 and 743-854. Reportedly, close to half of the unique spike-specific TCRs recognized epitopes lying outside the regions that are mutated in the B.1.351 and B.1.1.7 variants. Most participants were white British and females outnumbered males, and the authors suggested that clonal diversity may have been underestimated. Only 5 to 7 AZD1222 recipients were SARS-CoV-2 seropositive at baseline, limiting conclusions about previously exposed vaccinees. Because no day 14 peak-response samples were available, repertoires were characterized only after the peak T cell response. The 56-69-year group was small, and its depth increase did not reach significance, likely because of low power.

The CDR3 measures 12 amino acids from cysteine to phenylalanine. The DNA shown is the 36-base CDR3, in frame from base 1. The CDR3 regions of human TCRbeta chains were analyzed by immunosequencing. The paper's processing steps were these. Repertoire TCRs were matched against a reference library of SARS-CoV-2-specific TCRs generated with the MIRA antigen-specificity platform. Breadth was defined as the fraction of unique TCRs that were SARS-CoV-2-associated. Depth was defined as the fraction of total T cells that were SARS-CoV-2-associated. Using the MIRA data, every spike-specific TCR was mapped to the spike region that the TCR reacted to and assigned to either a CD4 or a CD8 class. Log10-transformed breadth and depth values were compared by one-way ANOVA with Sidak's multiple comparisons tests. The source is immuneACCESS, and TCRdb retained only in-frame sequences with V and J called. Part of the clones is not carried over; for the studies checked, unresolved V genes explain less than half of this, and the remainder is unexplained. V and J calls and clone size are copied from that table; D and trimming were computed from the DNA. Recorded for this sample are roughly 120,000 clones; more than 85% of them occurred a single time. Of the sample, approximately 3% falls within the top ten clones.

Comments on this clone: Its target antigen remains unknown. Nothing much larger sits one base from this clone, and base qualities are not available.

The time point tag for this specimen amounts to: baseline before first vaccination. Samples from vaccinated people were obtained from the UK trials COV001 and COV002, which included a single-blind randomized controlled phase 2/3 trial of AZD1222 (ChAdOx1 nCoV-19) in healthy adults. For TCRbeta chain sequencing, PBMC samples were collected from trial participants at day 0 and at day 28 after the second dose. The source is an adult in good health. The rearrangement joined TRBV21-1 to TRBJ1-5. TRBV21-1 is described as a pseudogene. Source: peripheral blood, taken on day 0 of AZD1222 vaccination. The DNA sequence reads TGTGCCAGCAGCAATCGCACGCAGCCCCAGCATTTT. Translated, this is CASSNRTQPQHF.